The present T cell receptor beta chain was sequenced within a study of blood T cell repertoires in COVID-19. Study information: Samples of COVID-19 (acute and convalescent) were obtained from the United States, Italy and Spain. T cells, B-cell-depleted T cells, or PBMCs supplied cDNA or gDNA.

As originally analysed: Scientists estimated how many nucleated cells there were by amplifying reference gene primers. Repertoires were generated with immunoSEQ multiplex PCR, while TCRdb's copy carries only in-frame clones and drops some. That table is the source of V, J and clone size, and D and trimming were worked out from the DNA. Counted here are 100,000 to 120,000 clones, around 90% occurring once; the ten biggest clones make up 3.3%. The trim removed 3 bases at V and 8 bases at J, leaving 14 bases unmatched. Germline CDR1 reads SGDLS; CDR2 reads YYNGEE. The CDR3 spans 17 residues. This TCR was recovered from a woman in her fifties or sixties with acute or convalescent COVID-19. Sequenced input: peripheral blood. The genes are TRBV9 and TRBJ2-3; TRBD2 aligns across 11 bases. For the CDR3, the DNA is TGTGCCAGCAGCGCCCCCGGTAGCGGGAGGGCCCTTACTACGCAGTATTTT. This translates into CASSAPGSGRALTTQYF.